This T cell receptor (beta chain) stems from a study of blood T cell repertoires in COVID-19. At the level of the study: Acute and convalescent COVID-19 samples came from the United States, Italy and Spain. PBMCs, B-cell-depleted T cells, or T cells provided the cDNA or gDNA that made up the material.

In the authors' workflow: Scientists estimated how many nucleated cells there were by amplifying reference gene primers. Some clones are missing from TCRdb's copy, which holds only in-frame ones; the method was immunoSEQ multiplex PCR. V and J calls plus clone size are reproduced from that table; the DNA served to infer D and trimming. This sample has under 85,000 clones; more than 60% occur once, and the top ten carry 9.9%. The length of the CDR3 is 13 residues. The V and J ends lost 4 bases and 2 bases respectively, with 7 bases between them. Germline values: CDR1 SGHTA, CDR2 FQGNSA. The TCR originated in a human donor in a cohort sampled during active COVID-19. The sample comprised peripheral blood. The J gene is TRBJ2-3, the V gene TRBV7-2; D unclear. Here the CDR3 reads CASSSEVTDTQYF. CDR3 DNA: TGTGCCAGCAGCTCAGAAGTCACAGATACGCAGTATTTT.